Below, 23 T cell receptor beta chains from the same sample are listed, as sequenced in a study of CD8 T cells in ankylosing spondylitis. Overall study findings and caveats: Typical of ankylosing spondylitis blood, it appeared, was a TCR beta motif of eight highly homologous variants.

Their antigens are not known. TCRdb re-called the 5' RACE reads through MiXCR, storing one row per CDR3 protein. The data hold fewer than 400,000 distinct CDR3 sequences, with 20% to 25% observed a single time. Sequenced: blood, either unsorted or a sorted T cell fraction (not recorded which). These receptors originate from a male donor with ankylosing spondylitis.

This chain connects TRBV29-1 to TRBJ1-4; D is uncertain. This CDR3 has 12 residues. The V gene lost 7 bases and the J gene lost 7 bases, with 13 bases spanning the gap. The germline V gene has CDR1 SQVTM and CDR2 ANQGSEA. The CDR3 nucleotides read TGCAGCGCTTGGACCTTGGGTGAAAAACTGTTTTTT. It codes for CSAWTLGEKLFF.

This chain joins TRBV3-1 and TRBJ1-5, with 8 nucleotides matching TRBD1. Germline V lookup: CDR1 LGHDT, CDR2 YNNKEL (reference sequence). The CDR3 length is 14 residues. The J segment lost 4 bases and the V segment lost 1 base, leaving 0 bases of the junction unmatched. CDR3 nucleotide sequence: TGTGCCAGCAGCCAAGGGGACAGGAATCAGCCCCAGCATTTT. It is translated as CASSQGDRNQPQHF.

The chain is built from TRBV20-1 and TRBJ2-5, with 11 bases aligning to TRBD2. The CDR3 is made up of 14 amino acids. Looked up from germline, CDR1 is DFQATT and CDR2 is SNEGSKA (reference sequence). V was pared by 5 bases and J by 4 bases, with 6 bases of the junction left unmatched. The CDR3 sequence is CSAFLAGGGETQYF. In DNA form, the CDR3 reads TGCAGTGCTTTCCTAGCGGGAGGAGGAGAGACCCAGTACTTC.

This clonotype was observed a handful of times. The chain recombines TRBV27 with TRBJ2-2; D is undetermined. CDR1 and CDR2 (germline): MNHEY, SMNVEV (reference sequence). The CDR3 runs to 16 residues. V gave up 5 bases and J gave up 1 base, with 14 bases separating them. The chain's CDR3 is CASSPPRVKNTGELFF. CDR3 sequence (DNA): TGTGCCAGCAGTCCCCCCCGGGTAAAGAACACCGGGGAGCTGTTTTTT.

The chain employs TRBV7-3 and TRBJ1-1; no clear D gene. Germline CDR1 SGHTA, CDR2 FQGTGA. V shed 0 bases and J shed 7 bases, with 9 bases lying between them. The CDR3 has 13 amino acids. The CDR3 loop reads CASSLTSRNEAFF. For the CDR3, the DNA is TGTGCCAGCAGCTTAACCAGTAGAAATGAAGCTTTCTTT.

The chain employs TRBV5-1 and TRBJ2-1; 11 nucleotides line up with TRBD2. The V segment lost 4 bases and the J segment 7 bases; nucleotides outside the gene matches: 10. Germline V lookup: CDR1 SGHRS, CDR2 YFSETQ. There are 16 residues in the CDR3. The CDR3 reads CASSIPLAGVGNEQFF. CDR3 nucleotides: TGCGCCAGCAGCATCCCACTAGCGGGAGTAGGGAATGAGCAGTTCTTC.

This chain uses TRBV20-1 with TRBJ2-1; D call uncertain. This CDR3 contains 12 residues. V was clipped by 6 bases and J by 6 bases, with 12 bases between them. Germline values: CDR1 DFQATT, CDR2 SNEGSKA (reference sequence). CDR3 DNA sequence: TGCAGTGCCGAGTCAGAGAGCAATGAGCAGTTCTTC. Translation gives CSAESESNEQFF.

V gene TRBV5-1 combines with J gene TRBJ2-1, with 11 bases identical to TRBD2. The germline V gene encodes CDR1 SGHRS and CDR2 YFSETQ. Trimming removed 7 bases from V and 9 bases from J; junction bases left unmatched: 6. CDR3 length: 13 residues. The CDR3 spells CASLASGRTEQFF. In nucleotides, the CDR3 is TGCGCCAGCCTGGCTAGCGGGAGGACTGAGCAGTTCTTC.

This chain uses TRBV20-1 with TRBJ2-7, with TRBD1 matching 10 bases. This CDR3 spans 12 amino acids. J lost 7 bases, V lost 4 bases, and 4 bases had no gene match. Germline V CDR1 and CDR2: DFQATT, SNEGSKA (reference sequence). CDR3 nucleotide sequence: TGCAGTGCTACGGACAGGGGGGAAGAGCAGTACTTC. It yields the protein CSATDRGEEQYF.

This clonotype has just a few counts. The chain has TRBV10-3 and TRBJ2-2; the match to TRBD2 covers 8 bases. CDR1 is ENHRY, CDR2 SYGVKD, per germline. V lost 2 bases to trimming and J lost 1 base; unmatched junction nucleotides: 0. The CDR3 contains 15 residues. CDR3 residues: CAISEREGNTGELFF. In DNA form, the CDR3 reads TGTGCCATCAGTGAGCGGGAGGGGAACACCGGGGAGCTGTTTTTT.

The V call is TRBV7-2, the J call TRBJ1-6; 9 bases align to TRBD1. The CDR3 runs to 16 residues. After removal of 5 bases from V and 10 bases from J, the junction contained 12 bases not matched to a gene. Germline CDR1 is SGHTA and CDR2 is FQGNSA. CDR3 protein: CASSASGTGSWSPLHF. The CDR3 DNA follows: TGTGCCAGCAGCGCGTCGGGGACAGGGTCTTGGTCACCCCTCCACTTT. Full variable domain (missing parts from reference TRBV7-2 and TRBJ1-6): GAGVSQSPSNKVTEKGKDVELRCDPISGHTALYWYRQSLGQGLEFLIYFQGNSAPDKSGLPSDRFSAERTGGSVSTLTIQRTQQEDSAVYLCASSASGTGSWSPLHFGNGTRLTVT.

The chain recombines TRBV12-3 or TRBV12-4 with TRBJ2-1; 8 bases match TRBD2. V lost 6 bases to trimming and J lost 5 bases; unmatched junction nucleotides: 9. The CDR3 contains 15 residues. Here the CDR3 DNA reads TGTGCCAGCAGCCCCTGGACTAGCCGAAACAATGAGCAGTTCTTC. This encodes CASSPWTSRNNEQFF.

This chain connects TRBV5-1 to TRBJ2-2; 8 bases are a match to TRBD1. This CDR3 has 15 amino acids. CDR1 and CDR2 (germline): SGHRS, YFSETQ. The V and J ends lost 4 bases and 1 base, in that order; junction bases with no gene match: 3. This CDR3 reads CASSGGQENTGELFF. CDR3 nucleotide sequence: TGCGCCAGCAGCGGGGGACAGGAGAACACCGGGGAGCTGTTTTTT.

The rearrangement links TRBV7-2 to TRBJ1-4; possible D gene TRBD1, 6 bases. V was cut by 5 bases and J by 8 bases, with 18 bases left in between. This CDR3 contains 15 residues. Germline V gene lookup returns CDR1 SGHTA and CDR2 FQGNSA. Written as DNA, the CDR3 is TGTGCCAGCAGCCTATCGATGGGGGCGGGGGAAAAACTGTTTTTT. It codes for CASSLSMGAGEKLFF.

A few counts support this clonotype. The V call is TRBV5-1, the J call TRBJ2-1; a weak D match, TRBD2 (6 bases). Between the trimmed V and J ends, which lost 4 bases and 6 bases, there was a span of 17 bases. This CDR3 has 15 amino acids. From germline, CDR1 is SGHRS and CDR2 YFSETQ. The CDR3 bases are TGCGCCAGCAGCACGGCCGGGACTCCAATCAATGAGCAGTTCTTC. Protein sequence: CASSTAGTPINEQFF.

The chain couples TRBV9 to TRBJ2-1; 11 nucleotides align to TRBD1. CDR1 and CDR2 from the germline V gene are SGDLS and YYNGEE. The CDR3 consists of 15 residues. V was pared by 0 bases and J by 9 bases, with 5 bases of the junction left unmatched. CDR3 DNA: TGTGCCAGCAGCGTAGGCGGGACAGGGGGACGTGAGCAGTTCTTC. Protein product: CASSVGGTGGREQFF.

This clonotype was counted at least ten times. This rearrangement joins TRBV5-1 to TRBJ2-7, with 7 positions matching TRBD1. The CDR3 has 14 amino acids. The germline V gene encodes CDR1 SGHRS and CDR2 YFSETQ. Losses at the gene ends were 7 bases for V and 2 bases for J; bases not matched to a gene: 9. This CDR3 is CASARDSNTYEQYF. For the CDR3, the DNA is TGCGCCAGCGCCCGGGACAGCAATACCTACGAGCAGTACTTC. Together with reference TRBV5-1 and TRBJ2-7, the CDR3 gives the full variable domain: KAGVTQTPRYLIKTRGQQVTLSCSPISGHRSVSWYQQTPGQGLQFLFEYFSETQRNKGNFPGRFSGRQFSNSRSEMNVSTLELGDSALYLCASARDSNTYEQYFGPGTRLTVT.

This clonotype was detected only a few times. This sequence joins TRBV6-2 or TRBV6-3 and TRBJ1-6; no reliable D call. Trimming removed 4 bases from V and 7 bases from J, with 8 bases in between. The CDR3 is 13 residues long. CDR1 is MNHEY and CDR2 is SVGEGT in the germline V gene. CDR3 DNA sequence: TGTGCCAGCAGTTTACTCGAAAATTCACCCCTCCACTTT. This encodes CASSLLENSPLHF.

The genes are TRBV7-3 and TRBJ2-2; D possibly matches TRBD1 or TRBD2 (6 bases each). Germline V gives CDR1 SGHTA, CDR2 FQGTGA. V was trimmed by 5 bases and J by 6 bases, leaving 22 bases between them. CDR3 size: 17 residues. Here the CDR3 reads CASSHTAGHITPGELFF. As DNA, the CDR3 is TGTGCCAGCAGCCACACCGCGGGACATATAACACCCGGGGAGCTGTTTTTT. Together with reference TRBV7-3 and TRBJ2-2, the CDR3 gives the full variable domain: GAGVSQTPSNKVTEKGKYVELRCDPISGHTALYWYRQSLGQGPEFLIYFQGTGAADDSGLPNDRFFAVRPEGSVSTLKIQRTERGDSAVYLCASSHTAGHITPGELFFGEGSRLTVL.

This clonotype was seen a handful of times. The rearrangement joins TRBV18 to TRBJ2-3, with D unclear. The V end lost 3 bases, the J end lost 2 bases, and 6 bases lay between the germline ends. The CDR3 length is 13 residues. The germline gives CDR1 KGHSH, CDR2 LQKENI. The CDR3 loop reads CASSPTTTDTQYF. CDR3 nucleotide sequence: TGTGCCAGCTCACCCACTACCACAGATACGCAGTATTTT. Supplemented by reference TRBV18 and TRBJ2-3, the full variable domain reads NAGVMQNPRHLVRRRGQEARLRCSPMKGHSHVYWYRQLPEEGLKFMVYLQKENIIDESGMPKERFSAEFPKEGPSILRIQQVVRGDSAAYFCASSPTTTDTQYFGPGTRLTVL.

This clonotype has only a few counts. The chain combines TRBV7-3 with TRBJ2-3; D may be TRBD1 (6 bases). V was cut by 8 bases and J by 2 bases, with 23 bases left in between. The CDR3 covers 17 residues. Germline V gene sequence: CDR1 SGHTA, CDR2 FQGTGA. DNA of the CDR3: TGTGCCAGCTCCGGCGCAGGGGAGAGAGAGAACACAGATACGCAGTATTTT. Translated: CASSGAGERENTDTQYF.

The gene calls are TRBV19 and TRBJ2-2; D ambiguous. There are 13 residues in the CDR3. Germline V gives CDR1 LNHDA, CDR2 SQIVND (reference sequence). V was shortened by 4 bases and J by 2 bases, with 5 bases between the two germline ends. The CDR3 bases are TGTGCCAGTAGTACATTTAACACCGGGGAGCTGTTTTTT. Encoded protein: CASSTFNTGELFF.

The J gene is TRBJ2-2, the V gene TRBV10-3; unclear D gene. Germline V gene sequence: CDR1 ENHRY, CDR2 SYGVKD. The CDR3 runs 14 residues. Trimming took off 3 bases at V and 0 bases at J, with 5 bases between the two ends. The CDR3 reads CAISELANTGELFF. In nucleotides, the CDR3 is TGTGCCATCAGTGAATTAGCGAACACCGGGGAGCTGTTTTTT.